This T cell receptor beta chain was obtained from a study of T cell responses to AZD1222 COVID-19 vaccine. Points from the study as a whole: The study found Spike-specific TCR breadth and depth rose after two AZD1222 doses.

The protocol was immunoSEQ multiplex PCR, while the TCRdb copy is restricted to in-frame clones and leaves out a portion. In the table there are roughly 160,000 clones, over 75% of which are singletons. This CDR3 has 15 amino acids. Trimming left V 3 bases short and J 0 bases short, with 9 bases between. The V gene's germline CDR1 is SGHAT and CDR2 FQNNGV. Comment on this clone: Its antigen is undetermined.

Sequences were derived from peripheral blood, sampled on day 0 of AZD1222 vaccination. The V and J genes are TRBV11-2 and TRBJ2-1; no firm D call. The sequence was obtained from an adult in good health. In DNA form, the CDR3 reads TGTGCCAGCAGCTTTAAAGGAAGCTCCTACAATGAGCAGTTCTTC. Protein product: CASSFKGSSYNEQFF.